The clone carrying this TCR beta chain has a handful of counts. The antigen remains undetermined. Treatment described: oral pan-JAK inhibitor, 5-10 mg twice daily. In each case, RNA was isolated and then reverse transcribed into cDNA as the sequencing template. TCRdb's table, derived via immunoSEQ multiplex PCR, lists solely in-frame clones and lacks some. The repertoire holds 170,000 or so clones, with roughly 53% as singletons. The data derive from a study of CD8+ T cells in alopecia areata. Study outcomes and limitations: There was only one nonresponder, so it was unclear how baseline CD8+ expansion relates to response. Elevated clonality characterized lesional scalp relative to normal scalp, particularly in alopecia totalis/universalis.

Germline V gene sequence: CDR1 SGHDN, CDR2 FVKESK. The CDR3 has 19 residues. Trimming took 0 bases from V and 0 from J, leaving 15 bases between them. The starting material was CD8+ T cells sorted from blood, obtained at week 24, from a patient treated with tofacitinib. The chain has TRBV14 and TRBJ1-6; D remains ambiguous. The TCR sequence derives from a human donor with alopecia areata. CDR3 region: CASSQDPWTESSYNSPLHF. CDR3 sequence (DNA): TGTGCCAGCAGCCAAGATCCGTGGACCGAGAGCTCCTATAATTCACCCCTCCACTTT.